This T cell receptor (beta chain) was found in a study of cytomegalovirus exposure and HLA in healthy donors. General study points: Later analysis identified several of the most significant clusters that appeared linked to common viral pathogens. In an earlier analysis, in 587 donors, most V segments appeared productive either ~90% or ~30% of the time.

Germline V gene sequence: CDR1 MGHRA, CDR2 YSYEKL. The trim removed 3 bases at V and 4 bases at J, leaving 7 bases unmatched. The CDR3 totals 15 residues. Whether this donor was CMV seropositive was not recorded. Both 60 Vbeta primers and 13 Jbeta primers went into the PCR. In the original analysis: Later, an analysis found roughly 80 million unique TCR beta chains, and 8.5 million to 12 million of these were shared. Sequencing used immunoSEQ multiplex PCR; TCRdb keeps in-frame clones, though not all of them. D and trimming were read from the DNA, whereas the V and J calls and clone size are those reported in that table. The data contain approximately 100,000 clones, roughly two thirds of them singletons. To note about this clone: What it recognizes is unknown.

The TCR originated in a human donor in good health. The sample consisted of PBMCs. The chain has TRBV4-1 and TRBJ1-1; 8 positions agree with TRBD1. In DNA, the CDR3 is TGCGCCAGCAGCCACCGCCCAGGGGGCCTCACTGAAGCTTTCTTT. Translated: CASSHRPGGLTEAFF.